This passage covers 17 T cell receptor beta chains from one sample sequenced in a study of cytomegalovirus exposure and HLA in healthy donors. Clones were sequenced by immunoSEQ multiplex PCR, and TCRdb holds only the in-frame ones, with some missing. The table records 150,000 to 200,000 clones, about 89% of them present only once. Sequencing was done on a sample of PBMCs. The receptors were sampled from a woman under 30 in good health and CMV-seropositive.

This chain links TRBV19 with TRBJ2-1; D is possibly TRBD2 (6 bases). Trimming pared 4 bases from V and 0 bases from J, leaving 13 bases between. Germline V gives CDR1 LNHDA, CDR2 SQIVND (reference sequence). The CDR3 covers 16 residues. CDR3 amino acids: CASSTERARSYNEQFF. Here the CDR3 DNA reads TGTGCCAGTAGTACCGAGCGGGCTCGCTCCTACAATGAGCAGTTCTTC.

This chain joins TRBV12-5 and TRBJ1-2; the D gene is possibly TRBD1 (5 bases). V lost 0 bases and J 6 bases, leaving 14 bases between the germline ends. This CDR3 is 15 amino acids long. The germline CDR1 and CDR2 sequences are LGHNT and FRNRAP. The CDR3 bases are TGTGCTAGTGGTTTGGTAAGGGGTGTAGGTAATGGCTACACCTTC. Residues: CASGLVRGVGNGYTF.

The gene calls are TRBV5-6 and TRBJ2-1, with D perhaps matching TRBD1 (7 bases). Germline lookup yields CDR1 SGHDT and CDR2 YYEEEE. The germline V and J ends were trimmed by 0 bases and 8 bases, with 24 bases remaining between them. This CDR3 is 18 amino acids long. CDR3 DNA sequence: TGTGCCAGCAGCTTGGGCCCCGCCCCAGGGGGGCCAAGGGATGAGCAGTTCTTC. Amino acids: CASSLGPAPGGPRDEQFF.

The rearrangement uses TRBV11-2 and TRBJ1-2; perhaps TRBD1 as D (6 bases). CDR3 size: 13 residues. CDR1 is SGHAT and CDR2 is FQNNGV in the germline V gene. Trimming removed 5 bases at V and 2 bases at J, with 9 bases between. CDR3 loop: CASSQTGNYGYTF. The CDR3, as DNA: TGTGCCAGCAGCCAAACAGGGAACTATGGCTACACCTTC.

This clone was observed a single time. The chain links TRBV7-2 to TRBJ1-2, with D perhaps matching TRBD1 (5 bases). Trimming took off 5 bases at V and 2 bases at J, with 15 bases between the two ends. This CDR3 contains 15 residues. CDR1 and CDR2 from the germline V gene are SGHTA and FQGNSA. CDR3 residues: CASSAQQVPNYGYTF. The CDR3, as DNA: TGTGCCAGCAGCGCACAACAGGTCCCCAACTATGGCTACACCTTC.

This chain joins TRBV2 and TRBJ2-1; TRBD1 matches 9 bases. This CDR3 spans 14 amino acids. CDR1 and CDR2 (germline): SNHLY, FYNNEI. With 6 bases clipped from V and 7 bases from J, the junction kept 7 bases outside the gene matches. The CDR3 loop reads CASRTGTGYNEQFF. CDR3 coding DNA: TGTGCCAGCAGAACCGGGACAGGGTATAATGAGCAGTTCTTC.

The chain combines TRBV28 with TRBJ2-1, with TRBD2 identical over 14 bases. The V segment lost 3 bases and the J segment 10 bases; nucleotides outside the gene matches: 8. This CDR3 has 16 residues. Germline CDR1 MDHEN, CDR2 SYDVKM. The CDR3 protein is CASSFGTSGSPGEQFF. Written as DNA, the CDR3 is TGTGCCAGCAGTTTCGGGACTAGCGGGAGTCCGGGGGAGCAGTTCTTC.

This chain connects TRBV18 to TRBJ1-2, with 10 bases lining up with TRBD1. V gave up 3 bases and J gave up 0 bases; unmatched junction bases: 4. There are 16 residues in the CDR3. Germline assignment: CDR1 KGHSH and CDR2 LQKENI. The CDR3 nucleotides read TGTGCCAGCTCACCTGCTGACAGGGGGCCTAACTATGGCTACACCTTC. It specifies CASSPADRGPNYGYTF.

The genes are TRBV7-2 and TRBJ2-3; TRBD2 agrees at 10 bases. The CDR3 spans 13 residues. Germline assignment: CDR1 SGHTA and CDR2 FQGNSA. V lost 8 bases and J lost 9; bases outside the gene matches: 8. CDR3 loop: CASLAGEFETQYF. DNA for the CDR3: TGTGCCAGCCTAGCGGGAGAATTCGAGACGCAGTATTTT.

The rearrangement joins TRBV28 to TRBJ2-1; 11 bases are a match to TRBD2. V shed 5 bases, J shed 4 bases, and the junction held 7 bases outside the gene matches. CDR3 length: 16 residues. CDR1 is MDHEN, CDR2 SYDVKM, per germline. CDR3 residues: CASSAPGLAAYNEQFF. The CDR3 nucleotides are TGTGCCAGCAGTGCCCCGGGACTAGCGGCATACAATGAGCAGTTCTTC. The whole variable domain, filled in from reference TRBV28 and TRBJ2-1, reads DVKVTQSSRYLVKRTGEKVFLECVQDMDHENMFWYRQDPGLGLRLIYFSYDVKMKEKGDIPEGYSVSREKKERFSLILESASTNQTSMYLCASSAPGLAAYNEQFFGPGTRLTVL.

The chain uses TRBV29-1 and TRBJ2-1; possibly TRBD2 for D (6 bases). V lost 7 bases and J lost 9, with 19 bases in between. The CDR3 loop spans 13 amino acids. Germline V gene lookup returns CDR1 SQVTM and CDR2 ANQGSEA. The CDR3 is CSGNRDWSGEQFF. The DNA for the CDR3 is TGCAGCGGGAACCGGGACTGGTCCGGTGAGCAGTTCTTC.

The chain employs TRBV11-1 and TRBJ2-1; 15 positions match TRBD2. This CDR3 is 19 amino acids long. CDR1 and CDR2 from the germline V gene are SGHAT and FQDESV (reference sequence). J was trimmed by 6 bases and V by 5 bases; bases with no gene match: 14. The CDR3: CASSPTRTSGRARGNEQFF. CDR3 nucleotides: TGTGCCAGCAGCCCAACAAGGACTAGCGGGAGGGCAAGAGGCAATGAGCAGTTCTTC.

The chain has TRBV6-5 and TRBJ2-4, with D perhaps matching TRBD1 (5 bases). Per germline, CDR1 MNHEY and CDR2 SVGAGI. V shed 7 bases and J shed 3 bases, with 13 bases lying between them. CDR3 length: 14 amino acids. DNA of the CDR3: TGTGCCAGCACACCTTCAGGGCGCAAAAACATTCAGTACTTC. This encodes CASTPSGRKNIQYF.

The CDR3 protein is CASSLISSGANVLTF. Written as DNA, the CDR3 is TGTGCCAGCAGTCTAATTAGCTCTGGGGCCAACGTCCTGACTTTC. The V call is TRBV6-1, the J call TRBJ2-6; no firm D call. CDR3 length: 15 residues. The ends were cut back, 5 bases at V and 0 bases at J, with 8 bases in the middle. Germline CDR1 MNHNS, CDR2 SASEGT.

The rearrangement links TRBV6-1 to TRBJ1-5; perhaps TRBD1 as D (5 bases). Trimming stripped 6 bases from V and 1 base from J, with 13 bases between. CDR3 length: 15 residues. The germline V gene has CDR1 MNHNS and CDR2 SASEGT. CDR3: CASRSRDSSNQPQHF. The CDR3, as DNA: TGTGCCAGCAGAAGCCGGGACTCGAGCAATCAGCCCCAGCATTTT.

This chain joins TRBV18 and TRBJ2-3, with TRBD2 matching over 8 bases. CDR3 size: 15 residues. The J segment lost 1 base and the V segment lost 3 bases, leaving 3 bases of the junction unmatched. Germline V gene sequence: CDR1 KGHSH, CDR2 LQKENI. CDR3 sequence reads: CASSPETSGTDTQYF. The CDR3 nucleotides are TGTGCCAGCTCACCCGAGACTAGCGGCACAGATACGCAGTATTTT.

This clone was detected only a few times. The V gene is TRBV6-4, the J gene TRBJ2-1; D is undetermined. Per the germline V gene, CDR1 is MRHNA and CDR2 is SNTAGT. Between the trimmed V and J ends, which lost 0 bases and 6 bases, there was a span of 9 bases. This CDR3 region has 14 residues. The CDR3 nucleotides read TGTGCCAGCAGTGACTCTGATCGAGGCAATGAGCAGTTCTTC. It specifies CASSDSDRGNEQFF.